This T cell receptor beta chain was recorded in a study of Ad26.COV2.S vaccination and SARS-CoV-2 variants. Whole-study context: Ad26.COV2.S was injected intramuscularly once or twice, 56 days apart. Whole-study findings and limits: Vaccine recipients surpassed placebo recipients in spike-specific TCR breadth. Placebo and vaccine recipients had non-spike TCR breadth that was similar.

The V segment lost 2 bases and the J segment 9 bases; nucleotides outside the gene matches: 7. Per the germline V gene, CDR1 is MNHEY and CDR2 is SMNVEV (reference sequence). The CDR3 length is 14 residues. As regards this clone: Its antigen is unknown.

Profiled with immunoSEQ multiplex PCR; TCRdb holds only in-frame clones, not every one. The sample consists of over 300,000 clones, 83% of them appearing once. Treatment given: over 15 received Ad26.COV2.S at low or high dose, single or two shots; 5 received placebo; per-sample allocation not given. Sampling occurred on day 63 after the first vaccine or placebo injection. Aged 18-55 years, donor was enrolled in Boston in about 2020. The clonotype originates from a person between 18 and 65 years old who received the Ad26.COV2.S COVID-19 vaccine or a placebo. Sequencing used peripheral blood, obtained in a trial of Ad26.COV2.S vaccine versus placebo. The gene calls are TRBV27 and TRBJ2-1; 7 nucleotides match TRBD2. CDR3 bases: TGTGCCAGCAGTTTACTAGCGGTCCACGGTGAGCAGTTCTTC. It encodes CASSLLAVHGEQFF.